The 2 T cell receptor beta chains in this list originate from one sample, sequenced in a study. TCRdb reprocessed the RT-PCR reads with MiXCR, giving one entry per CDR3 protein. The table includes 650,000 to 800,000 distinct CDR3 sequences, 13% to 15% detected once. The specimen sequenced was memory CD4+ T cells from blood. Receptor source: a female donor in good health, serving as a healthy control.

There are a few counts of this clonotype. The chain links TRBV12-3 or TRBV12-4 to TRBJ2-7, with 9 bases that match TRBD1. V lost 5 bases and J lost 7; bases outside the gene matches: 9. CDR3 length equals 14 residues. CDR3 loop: CASSATGGPREQYF. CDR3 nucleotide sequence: TGTGCCAGCAGTGCGACAGGGGGACCTCGGGAGCAGTACTTC.

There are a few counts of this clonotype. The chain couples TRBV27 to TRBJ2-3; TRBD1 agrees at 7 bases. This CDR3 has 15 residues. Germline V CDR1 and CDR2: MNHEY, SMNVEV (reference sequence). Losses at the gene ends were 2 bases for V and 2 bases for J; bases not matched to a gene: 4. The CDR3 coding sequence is TGTGCCAGCAGTTTAAAGGGGGCCTCCACAGATACGCAGTATTTT. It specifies CASSLKGASTDTQYF.